This is a list of T cell receptor beta chains from one sample in a study of T cell responses to AZD1222 COVID-19 vaccine. This table comes from immunoSEQ multiplex PCR, and its TCRdb copy is limited to in-frame clones, with some not included. Among 150,000 to 200,000 clones listed, 87% were seen once. The sequencing used peripheral blood, collected on day 0 of MenACWY control vaccination. The receptors here all came from an adult in good health. The CDR3 runs from the conserved cysteine through the conserved F or W. The D gene is left open where the match is weak. For some rows the clone size is stated as once, few or many, or as a class when expanded; others skip it.

J | D | V | size | length | DNA | CDR3
TRBJ2-1 | . | TRBV10-3 | . | 15 | TGTGCCATCAGTGGGAGGGGGACAGTCTACAATGAGCAGTTCTTC | CAISGRGTVYNEQFF
TRBJ1-2 | . | TRBV12-3/TRBV12-4 | . | 13 | TGTGCCAGCAGTTTAGATAGGGGTTCTGGCTACACCTTC | CASSLDRGSGYTF
TRBJ1-5 | TRBD1 | TRBV6-2/TRBV6-3 | . | 15 | TGTGCCAGCAGCAACTCAGGGGGTGGTTTGCAGCCCCAGCATTTT | CASSNSGGGLQPQHF
TRBJ2-1 | . | TRBV16 | few | 13 | TGTGCCAGCAGCCTCATGACTGGGGATGAGCAGTTCTTC | CASSLMTGDEQFF
TRBJ1-2 | TRBD1 | TRBV5-3 | . | 15 | TGTGCCAGAAGCCTCCGACAGGGACTTAACTATGGCTACACCTTC | CARSLRQGLNYGYTF
TRBJ1-5 | . | TRBV19 | . | 12 | TGTGCCAGTGGCGTCGGCAATCAGCCCCAGCATTTT | CASGVGNQPQHF
TRBJ1-3 | . | TRBV7-8 | . | 16 | TGTGCCAGCAGCTTAGCGCTCGGGGGGGCTGGAAACACCATATATTTT | CASSLALGGAGNTIYF
TRBJ2-3 | . | TRBV5-6 | . | 12 | TGTGCCAGCAGCTCCTTGTCCGATACGCAGTATTTT | CASSSLSDTQYF
TRBJ1-1 | TRBD1 | TRBV5-1 | once | 15 | TGCGCCAGCAGTCTCACTTGGGACAGGAACACTGAAGCTTTCTTT | CASSLTWDRNTEAFF
TRBJ2-1 | . | TRBV5-6 | . | 14 | TGTGCCAGCAGCTTGGCAGGGCGGGGCAATGAGCAGTTCTTC | CASSLAGRGNEQFF
TRBJ1-2 | TRBD1 | TRBV11-2 | . | 15 | TGTGCCAGCAGCTCGGGACAGGGGGCATGGACTGGCTACACCTTC | CASSSGQGAWTGYTF
TRBJ2-1 | . | TRBV11-3 | . | 13 | TGTGCCAGCAGCTTAGAGGGGGGAAACGAGCAGTTCTTC | CASSLEGGNEQFF
TRBJ1-3 | . | TRBV29-1 | . | 13 | TGCAGCGCCTCACAGGCCTCCGGAAACACCATATATTTT | CSASQASGNTIYF
TRBJ1-3 | . | TRBV29-1 | . | 13 | TGCAGCGTTGCCATTTCATCTGGAAACACCATATATTTT | CSVAISSGNTIYF
TRBJ1-2 | . | TRBV7-2 | . | 15 | TGTGCCAGCAGCTTAGCGTTTTCCGGGGCGGATGGCTACACCTTC | CASSLAFSGADGYTF
TRBJ1-5 | . | TRBV4-2 | . | 14 | TGTGCCAGCAGCCAAGAGGGGGTTCGACAGCCCCAGCATTTT | CASSQEGVRQPQHF
TRBJ2-7 | . | TRBV27 | . | 13 | TGTGCCAGCACCCCTGGAGTCAACTACGAGCAGTACTTC | CASTPGVNYEQYF
TRBJ2-3 | TRBD1 | TRBV6-4 | . | 15 | TGTGCCAGCAGTCGGGACAGGAGTTCCACAGATACGCAGTATTTT | CASSRDRSSTDTQYF
TRBJ1-2 | . | TRBV28 | once | 14 | TGTGCCAGCACCGCCGCAGGGATCGTCTATGGCTACACCTTC | CASTAAGIVYGYTF
TRBJ1-3 | TRBD1 | TRBV2 | . | 16 | TGTGCCAGTAAGCGACAGGGGGGGTCCTCTGGAAACACCATATATTTT | CASKRQGGSSGNTIYF
TRBJ2-2 | . | TRBV10-2 | . | 12 | TGCGCCAGCAGTGAGTACGGCGGGGAGCTGTTTTTT | CASSEYGGELFF
TRBJ2-7 | TRBD2 | TRBV2 | . | 18 | TGTGCCAGCAGTGAAGCAGAAACTAGCGGATCCCTCGCGGACGAGCAGTACTTC | CASSEAETSGSLADEQYF
TRBJ1-2 | . | TRBV7-9 | . | 16 | TGTGCCAGCAGCTTGGAATCGGAAATCCTTGGCTATGGCTACACCTTC | CASSLESEILGYGYTF
TRBJ1-6 | . | TRBV2 | . | 14 | TGTGCCAGCAGTGAACAGGGTGGAAATTCACCCCTCCACTTT | CASSEQGGNSPLHF
TRBJ2-2 | . | TRBV30 | . | 14 | TGTGCCTGGAGTGTGCAGGGTGGTTCGCGAACACCGTTTTTT | CAWSVQGGSRTPFF
TRBJ2-7 | . | TRBV21-1 | . | 19 | TGTGCCAGCAGCGTTCACAGGTATGTTGGGTCCCGGGGGAAATACGAGCAGTACTTC | CASSVHRYVGSRGKYEQYF
TRBJ2-1 | TRBD2 | TRBV7-2 | . | 15 | TGTGCCAGCAGCCAGTGGACTAGCGGGACGAATGAGCAGTTCTTC | CASSQWTSGTNEQFF
TRBJ2-3 | TRBD2 | TRBV5-1 | . | 16 | TGCGCCAGCAGCTCGACCCAGAGCGGGGGGGCGGATACGCAGTATTTT | CASSSTQSGGADTQYF